This T cell receptor (beta chain) emerged from a study of T cells in Graves' hyperthyroidism and ophthalmopathy. The V gene's germline CDR1 is SGDLS and CDR2 YYNGEE. Trimming removed 0 bases at V and 7 bases at J, with 20 bases between. The CDR3 runs to 17 residues. This clonotype showed up just a few times. Authors of the study amplified TCR beta CDR3 regions from RNA transcripts. HTBI primers were employed in a first-round RT-PCR of the TCR CDR3. Each CDR3 protein is one row after TCRdb ran MiXCR on the multiplex PCR reads. This sample has 600,000 or so distinct CDR3 sequences, with over 12% found just once.

This chain links TRBV9 with TRBJ2-1, with D possibly called TRBD1 or TRBD2 (5 bases each). The source material was blood. The TCR sequence derives from a woman aged 18-29 years with Graves' ophthalmopathy. CDR3 in DNA: TGTGCCAGCAGCGTAGTTGGGGGATCGATTTTTGGGAATGAGCAGTTCTTC. Translation: CASSVVGGSIFGNEQFF.